Listed here is a single T cell receptor (beta chain). Its antigen is currently not known. Base qualities were left out, and no much larger clone turns up one base away. The CDR3 has 15 amino acids, counting the end cysteine and phenylalanine. Only the CDR3 portion is preserved as DNA: 45 bases, with reading frame beginning at the first base. From a lookup of the germline V gene (reference sequence), CDR1 and CDR2 are LNHNV and YYDKDF. Relative to germline, V is missing 0 bases and J is missing 8 bases, with 5 bases of the junction outside any gene match. The data belong to a study of shared clonotypes between healthy human individuals (TCRdb year 2020). Notes on the research overall: A few men and a couple of women, aged 18 to 49 years, made up the cohort. For each donor, CD4 naive and CD4 memory were each given three plates, CD8 naive was given two plates, and CD8 memory was given one plate. To estimate repertoire size and how much clonotypes are shared between individuals, the study performed deep sequencing of blood TCR repertoires from roughly five healthy adults. To increase sequencing depth and limit assay-specific biases, TCR repertoire library preparation and sequencing were carried out by different laboratories using diverse techniques. Per donor, leukapheresis produced somewhere between about 0.94 and 9 billion PBMCs.

Donors were healthy HIV-negative adults with no recently reported acute infections or vaccinations. Every donor was a Caucasian adult living in Nashville, Tennessee, USA. CD4+ T cells were enriched through magnetic negative selection, after which naive cells were positively selected on CD45RA and the remaining negative fraction served as the memory subset. Blood was obtained by leukapheresis, after which PBMCs were separated by Ficoll-Histopaque density gradient centrifugation and cryopreserved in liquid nitrogen vapor phase. Analytical flow cytometry was used to check the purity and quantity of every magnetically sorted T cell population. Each sorted fraction had its genomic DNA isolated and then quantified by UV absorbance on a Nanodrop 2000c. Using the deep immunoSEQ assay, multiplex PCR amplified TCR CDR3 regions from genomic DNA. Extracted genomic DNA from each cell subset was distributed evenly across all wells of several immunoSEQ 96-well plates, and each plate was treated as a replicate. For sorted subsets, around 200 ng genomic DNA, equal to about 30,000 T cell genomes, was loaded into each replicate PCR. Purified libraries were quantified with a Qubit 3.0 fluorometer, sized on a Bioanalyzer 2100, and re-quantified with the KAPA Library Quantification kit. Every immunoSEQ 96-well plate was sequenced on a separate single-read 150-cycle Illumina NextSeq 550 flow cell. From the authors' description of their analysis: Because the immunoSEQ output included only junctional sequences and no quality scores, the filtering could not be the same as the filtering used for full-length reads. To assign V/J genes and CDR3, sequences were annotated against IMGT germline references using PyIR, a Python wrapper for IgBLAST v1.9. Any read was removed if the V/J assignment was weak (E-value above 1e-6), the CDR3 was missing, or the read contained stop codons, out-of-frame junctions, or ambiguous translated residues. V3J clonotypes were defined as sequences sharing the same inferred V gene, J gene, and CDR3 amino acid sequence. To compute the percentage overlap between repertoires, the number of shared unique clonotypes was divided by the size of the smaller repertoire. Richness of each repertoire was evaluated using RTK rarefaction, the Chao1 estimator, and Recon v2.1 estimates of unobserved clonotypes. For all TCRbeta clonotypes obtained by the gDNA method from four donors, generation probabilities were computed with OLGA. TCRdb limited this immuneACCESS table to in-frame rearrangements with V and J called. A share of clones is missing; checked studies link under half to unresolved V genes, and the rest is unexplained. V, J and clone size were drawn from that table, and D and trimming were deduced from the DNA. Across this sample there are about 1.5 million clones, with nearly 99% seen only once. About 0.42% of the sample is in the top ten clones.

The full study reports these points: Based on pairwise subsampling, the degree of clonotype sharing among donors was expected to be affected by sequencing depth. Rarefaction of sorted-subset datasets indicated incomplete sequencing despite the large sequencing depth. Sampling was restricted to blood, and TCR repertoires in tissue are likely to differ from TCR repertoires in blood. Across a handful of donors, around 5.4% of naive CD4, roughly 3.5% of naive CD8, 2% to 2.5% of memory CD4, and 0.4% of memory CD8 clonotypes were shared. Because the study included a small number of donors, the genetic and exposure-history diversity represented was limited. Compared with non-shared clonotypes, the clonotypes found in all four sorted-subset donors had higher generation probabilities. Naive subsets generally had larger estimated clonotype richness than memory subsets.

The sequencing input was naive CD4+ T cells sorted from blood. In light of the paper, this sample's cell subset or site label describes: CD45RA+ positively selected. The chain was built from TRBV15 and TRBJ1-2; 11 central bases correspond to TRBD1. This TCR came from a man aged 25-40 years in good health. In nucleotide form, the sequence is TGTGCCACCAGCAGAGAGGGACAGGGGGACCTGGGCTACACCTTC. This gives the protein CATSREGQGDLGYTF.